The sequence of this T cell receptor beta chain was determined in a study of metastatic and nonmetastatic thyroid tumors. This clone was counted only a few times. From the PCR reads, TCRdb re-called clones with MiXCR. Seen here are fewer than 11,000 clones, 32% observed once, and the top ten hold about 4.4%. The CDR3 extends over 15 amino acids. The V end was cut by 9 bases, the J end by 0 bases, with 18 bases between. Thyroid surgery had not been preceded by any treatment in any patient. The chain has TRBV12-3 or TRBV12-4 and TRBJ2-7; D is perhaps TRBD1 or TRBD2 (5 bases each). This receptor was identified in a female donor with papillary thyroid cancer or a benign thyroid nodule (not recorded which). Some clones in this sample may be carry-over from other donors' samples. Sequencing was carried out using tumor tissue. CDR3 sequence: CARAPVRGPSYEQYF. The CDR3 bases are TGTGCCAGAGCTCCCGTGAGGGGCCCCTCCTACGAGCAGTACTTC.